This T cell receptor (beta chain) was retrieved from a study of CD8+CD57+ T cells in acquired aplastic anemia. Findings and limits, study-wide: Overlapping CD8+ CDR3 repertoires of patients and controls contained around 31 shared sequences.

Genomic DNA, the template, was used for profiling of the TCR beta VDJ and CDR3. TCRdb itself ran the reads through MiXCR, one entry per CDR3 protein. The table has about 150,000 distinct CDR3 sequences, over 50% seen once. The sequenced patients had an expansion of CD8+CD57+ cells seen by flow cytometry. The blood sampling took place in patients who had so far received no therapy. As to this clonotype: Its antigen is undetermined.

V trimming: 6 bases; J trimming: 10 bases; junction bases outside the gene matches: 20. The germline V gene encodes CDR1 SNHLY and CDR2 FYNNEI. The CDR3 extends over 17 amino acids. Sample: sorted CD4+, CD8+, or CD8+CD57+ T cells (not recorded which) from PBMCs. The V gene is TRBV2, the J gene TRBJ1-1; 10 bases agree with TRBD1. The TCR was taken from a human donor with aplastic anemia. The CDR3 protein is CASSSSRQGARSIGAFF. The CDR3 region has the DNA TGTGCCAGCAGCTCTTCTCGACAGGGGGCGCGTAGTATAGGAGCTTTCTTT.